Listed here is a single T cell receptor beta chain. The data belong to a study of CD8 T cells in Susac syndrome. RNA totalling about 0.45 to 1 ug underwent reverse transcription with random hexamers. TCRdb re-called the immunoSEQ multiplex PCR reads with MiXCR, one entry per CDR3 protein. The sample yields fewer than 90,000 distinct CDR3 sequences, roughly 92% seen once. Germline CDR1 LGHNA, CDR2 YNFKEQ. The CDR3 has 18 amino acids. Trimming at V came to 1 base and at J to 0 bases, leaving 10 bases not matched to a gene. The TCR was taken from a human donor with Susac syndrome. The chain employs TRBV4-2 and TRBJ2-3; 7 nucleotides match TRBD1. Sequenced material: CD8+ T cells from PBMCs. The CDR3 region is CASSQAPGGSGSTDTQYF. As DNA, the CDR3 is TGTGCCAGCAGCCAAGCGCCAGGGGGAAGCGGAAGCACAGATACGCAGTATTTT.